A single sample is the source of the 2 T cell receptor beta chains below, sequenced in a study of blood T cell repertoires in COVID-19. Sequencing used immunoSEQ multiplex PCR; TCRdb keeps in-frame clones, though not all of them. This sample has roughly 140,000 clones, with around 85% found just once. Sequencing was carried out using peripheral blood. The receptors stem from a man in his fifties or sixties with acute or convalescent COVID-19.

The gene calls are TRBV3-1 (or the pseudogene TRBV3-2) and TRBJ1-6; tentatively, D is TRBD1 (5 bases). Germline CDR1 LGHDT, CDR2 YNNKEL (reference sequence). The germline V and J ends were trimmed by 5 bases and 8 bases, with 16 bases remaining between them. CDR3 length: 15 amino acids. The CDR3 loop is CASSGGAIGYSPLHF. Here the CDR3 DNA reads TGTGCCAGCAGCGGCGGGGCTATAGGATATTCACCCCTCCACTTT.

CDR3 sequence (DNA): TGTGCCAGCAGTTATCCGGGACAGGGAGGTCAGCCCCAGCATTTT. As protein: CASSYPGQGGQPQHF. The chain employs TRBV6-5 and TRBJ1-5; the match to TRBD1 covers 9 bases. The CDR3 covers 15 residues. Trimming at V came to 3 bases and at J to 6 bases, leaving 6 bases not matched to a gene. CDR1 and CDR2 (germline): MNHEY, SVGAGI.